This passage covers 16 T cell receptor beta chains from one sample sequenced in a study of OX40 agonist ivuxolimab in advanced cancers. The data were produced by immunoSEQ multiplex PCR, yet TCRdb's version contains in-frame clones alone and is incomplete. The table has about 40,000 clones, approximately 83% seen once. The specimen comprised CD4+ or CD8+ T cells sorted from blood, sampled in a trial of the OX40 agonist ivuxolimab. The receptor set was obtained from an adult with an advanced solid tumor such as melanoma, head and neck, liver or kidney cancer.

The rearrangement links TRBV4-2 to TRBJ2-5; 7 bases align to TRBD1. The V gene's germline CDR1 is LGHNA and CDR2 YNFKEQ. The CDR3 runs to 15 residues. The J segment lost 1 base and the V segment lost 3 bases, leaving 5 bases of the junction unmatched. CDR3 nucleotide sequence: TGTGCCAGCAGCCACGGACAGGCGACCCAAGAGACCCAGTACTTC. This codes for CASSHGQATQETQYF.

The CDR3 nucleotides read TGTGCCAGCAGCCTAGATGACACAGATACGCAGTATTTT. Translation: CASSLDDTDTQYF. The J gene is TRBJ2-3, the V gene TRBV2, with D unresolved. Between the trimmed V and J ends, which lost 6 bases and 2 bases, there was a span of 9 bases. Germline V CDR1 and CDR2: SNHLY, FYNNEI. The CDR3 has 13 residues.

The chain joins TRBV5-6 to TRBJ2-7; a weak D match, TRBD1 (6 bases). V gave up 3 bases and J gave up 3 bases, with 13 bases separating them. Germline V gene data show CDR1 as SGHDT and CDR2 as YYEEEE. This CDR3 is 14 amino acids long. The CDR3: CASSSTGSSYEQYF. CDR3 bases: TGTGCCAGCAGCTCAACAGGGAGCAGCTACGAGCAGTACTTC.

This rearrangement joins TRBV12-5 to TRBJ1-5; D gene ambiguous. Trimming took 2 bases from V and 9 from J, leaving 14 bases between them. The CDR3 is made up of 14 amino acids. Germline CDR1 LGHNT, CDR2 FRNRAP. The CDR3 nucleotides are TGTGCTAGTGGTTTGTCCTTAGAGGGTGGGCCCCAGCATTTT. Protein sequence: CASGLSLEGGPQHF. Looking up the rest from reference TRBV12-5 and TRBJ1-5 gives the full variable domain: DARVTQTPRHKVTEMGQEVTMRCQPILGHNTVFWYRQTMMQGLELLAYFRNRAPLDDSGMPKDRFSAEMPDATLATLKIQPSEPRDSAVYFCASGLSLEGGPQHFGDGTRLSIL.

This clone was recorded a few times. V is TRBV11-3 and J is TRBJ2-3; TRBD1 might be the D (6 bases). CDR3 length equals 15 residues. Germline V CDR1 and CDR2: SGHNT, YENEEA. The V and J ends lost 4 bases and 4 bases respectively, with 15 bases between them. CDR3 in amino acids: CASSSGPAGADTQYF. The DNA of the CDR3 is TGTGCCAGCAGCTCGGGCCCGGCAGGGGCAGATACGCAGTATTTT.

This clone was seen more than once but under ten times. This chain joins TRBV12-5 and TRBJ2-5, with D perhaps matching TRBD2 (5 bases). Germline assignment: CDR1 LGHNT and CDR2 FRNRAP. This CDR3 has 14 amino acids. V was shortened by 6 bases and J by 2 bases, with 13 bases between the two germline ends. CDR3 coding DNA: TGTGCTAGTGGCCCTGAACTAGGACAAGAGACCCAGTACTTC. Its translation is CASGPELGQETQYF.

The chain combines TRBV6-1 with TRBJ2-5; D gene uncertain. The length of the CDR3 is 13 residues. Germline CDR1 reads MNHNS; CDR2 reads SASEGT. Deletions cut 4 bases from V and 9 bases from J, with 15 bases between. The CDR3 DNA sequence: TGTGCCAGCAGTGTCTCTATCCTGGTGGCCCAGTACTTC. Protein: CASSVSILVAQYF.

This chain connects TRBV23-1 to TRBJ1-4; TRBD1 agrees at 7 bases. TRBV23-1 is labeled an ORF, and its function is uncertain. The CDR3 runs 14 residues. V lost 10 bases and J lost 10; bases outside the gene matches: 15. The CDR3 DNA reads as TGCGCCATCCTTGGCCTGGGACAGATGGGAAAACTGTTTTTT. It specifies CAILGLGQMGKLFF.

This chain joins TRBV19 and TRBJ1-1; a weak D match, TRBD1 (6 bases). The CDR3 is 14 residues long. The germline V gene has CDR1 LNHDA and CDR2 SQIVND (reference sequence). V lost 4 bases and J lost 1, with 10 bases in between. The DNA for the CDR3 is TGTGCCAGTAGTACGACGACAGGGAACACTGAAGCTTTCTTT. Translating it yields CASSTTTGNTEAFF.

The CDR3 coding sequence is TGCGCCAGCAGCTTGGGACCGGACACCAGCAATGAGCAGTTCTTC. Its translation: CASSLGPDTSNEQFF. The chain links TRBV5-1 to TRBJ2-1; tentative D call: TRBD1 (5 bases). This CDR3 comprises 15 residues. CDR1 and CDR2 from the germline V gene are SGHRS and YFSETQ. The V gene lost 0 bases and the J gene lost 6 bases, with 13 bases spanning the gap.

The chain combines TRBV7-8 with TRBJ1-2; possible D gene TRBD1, 6 bases. Trimming took 1 base from V and 4 from J, leaving 10 bases between them. From germline, CDR1 is SGHVS and CDR2 FQNEAQ. This CDR3 has 14 residues. CDR3 in DNA: TGTGCCAGCAGCTTAGGGGGCAGGGGCTATGGCTACACCTTC. It is translated as CASSLGGRGYGYTF. Using reference TRBV7-8 and TRBJ1-2 for the parts outside the CDR3, the full variable domain is GAGVSQSPRYKVAKRGQDVALRCDPISGHVSLFWYQQALGQGPEFLTYFQNEAQLDKSGLPSDRFFAERPEGSVSTLKIQRTQQEDSAVYLCASSLGGRGYGYTFGSGTRLTVV.

This clone was recorded a few times. The chain couples TRBV2 to TRBJ1-6; 9 positions match TRBD1. V lost 5 bases and J lost 18; bases outside the gene matches: 14. CDR3 length equals 14 residues. Germline V gene lookup returns CDR1 SNHLY and CDR2 FYNNEI. CDR3 in DNA: TGTGCCAGCAGTTACGGGACAGGGATCTCATTAAGCCACTTT. The encoded protein is CASSYGTGISLSHF. The variable domain in full, with the rest retrieved from reference TRBV2 and TRBJ1-6, is EPEVTQTPSHQVTQMGQEVILRCVPISNHLYFYWYRQILGQKVEFLVSFYNNEISEKSEIFDDQFSVERPDGSNFTLKIRSTKLEDSAMYFCASSYGTGISLSHFGNGTRLTVT.

The chain is built from TRBV7-2 and TRBJ2-6; D ambiguous. CDR1 and CDR2 from the germline V gene are SGHTA and FQGNSA. The CDR3 consists of 14 residues. Between the trimmed V and J ends, which lost 3 bases and 0 bases, there was a span of 3 bases. The CDR3 sequence: CASSFSSGANVLTF. CDR3 bases: TGTGCCAGCAGCTTTAGCTCTGGGGCCAACGTCCTGACTTTC.

The chain carries TRBV29-1 and TRBJ2-7; TRBD2 might be the D (6 bases). Trimming pared 3 bases from V and 2 bases from J, leaving 8 bases between. Germline V gene lookup returns CDR1 SQVTM and CDR2 ANQGSEA. The length of the CDR3 is 12 residues. The CDR3 region has the DNA TGCAGCGTTGACTCGGGGGCCTACGAGCAGTACTTC. This encodes CSVDSGAYEQYF.

The V gene is TRBV25-1, the J gene TRBJ2-1; possibly TRBD2 for D (5 bases). Per the germline V gene, CDR1 is MGHDK and CDR2 is SYGVNS. The CDR3 is made up of 13 amino acids. V dropped 4 bases and J dropped 8 bases, with 12 bases sitting between them. The CDR3 spells CASSAEGEDEQFF. The CDR3 bases are TGTGCCAGCAGTGCTGAGGGTGAGGATGAGCAGTTCTTC.

A single count supports this clone. The gene calls are TRBV28 and TRBJ2-4; a possible D gene is TRBD1 (5 bases). Per the germline V gene, CDR1 is MDHEN and CDR2 is SYDVKM. This CDR3 has 13 residues. V was shortened by 9 bases and J by 3 bases, with 12 bases between the two germline ends. CDR3 loop: CASMTVLKNIQYF. DNA of the CDR3: TGTGCCAGTATGACAGTTCTCAAAAACATTCAGTACTTC.